These 16 T cell receptor beta chains originate from one sample sequenced in a study of CD8+CD57+ T cells in acquired aplastic anemia. Genomic DNA constituted the template upon which TCR beta VDJ and CDR3 profiling was performed. TCRdb reprocessed the reads via MiXCR and lists one record per CDR3 protein. This table holds some 150,000 distinct CDR3 sequences, around two fifths found once. The sample taken for sequencing was sorted CD4+, CD8+, or CD8+CD57+ T cells (not recorded which) from PBMCs. These TCRs come from a human donor in good health, serving as a control.

The J gene is TRBJ1-2, the V gene TRBV4-2, with 9 bases lining up with TRBD1. Per the germline V gene, CDR1 is LGHNA and CDR2 is YNFKEQ. After removal of 2 bases from V and 2 bases from J, the junction contained 9 bases not matched to a gene. The CDR3 is 17 amino acids. The CDR3 coding sequence is TGTGCCAGCAGCCAACAAACCCGGACAGGGGACAACTATGGCTACACCTTC. Its translation is CASSQQTRTGDNYGYTF.

The chain recombines TRBV15 with TRBJ2-7; 8 nucleotides agree with TRBD1. The V gene's germline CDR1 is LNHNV and CDR2 YYDKDF (reference sequence). This CDR3 spans 15 amino acids. The trim removed 3 bases at V and 6 bases at J, leaving 10 bases unmatched. This chain's CDR3 is CATSRAGTGGFEQYF. The CDR3 DNA follows: TGTGCCACCAGCAGGGCCGGGACAGGAGGGTTCGAGCAGTACTTC.

The chain carries TRBV20-1 and TRBJ2-1; 8 bases match TRBD2. The CDR3 totals 13 residues. Per the germline V gene, CDR1 is DFQATT and CDR2 is SNEGSKA (reference sequence). The junction had 11 bases not matched to a gene; V was cut back by 7 bases and J by 9 bases. CDR3 bases: TGCAGTGTCCCCACCGCGGGAGGCGGTGAGCAGTTCTTC. Translation: CSVPTAGGGEQFF.

In regard to this clonotype: One base away lies a much larger clone, so this may be a sequencing read error. V and J are TRBV3-1 and TRBJ2-7, with 14 bases aligning to TRBD2. This CDR3 spans 15 amino acids. Germline CDR1 reads LGHDT; CDR2 reads YNNKEL (reference sequence). This CDR3 reads CAGSGGLAGGYEQYF. CDR3 in DNA: TGTGCCGGCAGCGGCGGACTAGCGGGGGGCTACGAGCAGTACTTC.

This clonotype was picked up many times. V gene TRBV20-1 combines with J gene TRBJ1-3; D not certain. Germline loops: CDR1 DFQATT, CDR2 SNEGSKA (reference sequence). Trimming shortened V by 4 bases and J by 4 bases, and 14 bases separated the two germline ends. The CDR3 consists of 14 residues. CDR3 nucleotides: TGCAGTGCTAACCCCCCGGGAGTGGGAAACACCATATATTTT. Amino acids: CSANPPGVGNTIYF.

This clonotype occurred many times. V and J are TRBV10-2 and TRBJ2-2; TRBD1 is a possible D gene (6 bases). The V and J ends lost 5 bases and 5 bases respectively, with 9 bases between them. The length of the CDR3 is 13 residues. Germline V gene data show CDR1 as WSHSY and CDR2 as SAAADI. CDR3 residues: CASSKTGTGELFF. The CDR3 coding sequence is TGCGCCAGCAGTAAGACAGGAACCGGGGAGCTGTTTTTT.

V and J are TRBV19 and TRBJ1-5, with 7 bases lining up with TRBD1. The CDR3 is 17 residues long. The germline V gene has CDR1 LNHDA and CDR2 SQIVND (reference sequence). Losses at the gene ends were 1 base for V and 3 bases for J; bases not matched to a gene: 9. The CDR3 loop is CASSIGQDRRYNQPQHF. CDR3 DNA sequence: TGTGCCAGTAGTATAGGCCAGGACAGGCGCTACAATCAGCCCCAGCATTTT. Looking up the rest from reference TRBV19 and TRBJ1-5 gives the full variable domain: DGGITQSPKYLFRKEGQNVTLSCEQNLNHDAMYWYRQDPGQGLRLIYYSQIVNDFQKGDIAEGYSVSREKKESFPLTVTSAQKNPTAFYLCASSIGQDRRYNQPQHFGDGTRLSIL.

This chain links TRBV7-6 with TRBJ2-5; perhaps D is TRBD1 or TRBD2 (6 bases each). CDR3 size: 16 residues. V lost 6 bases and J 5 bases, leaving 22 bases between the germline ends. Germline-derived CDR1 and CDR2 are SGHVS and FNYEAQ. The CDR3 sequence is CASRPILAKGGETQYF. In DNA form, the CDR3 reads TGTGCCAGCAGACCCATCCTAGCGAAAGGGGGGGAGACCCAGTACTTC.

This clonotype was detected ten times or more. The chain links TRBV7-9 to TRBJ1-3, with 8 bases that match TRBD1. Looked up from germline, CDR1 is SEHNR and CDR2 is FQNEAQ (reference sequence). The length of the CDR3 is 15 residues. V gave up 5 bases and J gave up 0 bases; unmatched junction bases: 3. CDR3 DNA sequence: TGTGCCAGCAGCGGAACAGGGGGCTCTGGAAACACCATATATTTT. Its protein product is CASSGTGGSGNTIYF. Full variable domain (remainder filled in from reference TRBV7-9 and TRBJ1-3): DTGVSQNPRHKITKRGQNVTFRCDPISEHNRLYWYRQTLGQGPEFLTYFQNEAQLEKSRLLSDRFSAERPKGSFSTLEIQRTEQGDSAMYLCASSGTGGSGNTIYFGEGSWLTVV.

At least ten counts were recorded for this clonotype. J is TRBJ2-3 and V is TRBV5-1; TRBD2 matches at 11 bases. Trimming cost V 3 bases and J 5 bases; bases outside gene matches: 11. The CDR3 totals 17 residues. The germline CDR1 and CDR2 sequences are SGHRS and YFSETQ. CDR3 protein: CASSSDSGGAVIDTQYF. The CDR3 coding sequence is TGCGCCAGCAGCTCCGATAGCGGGGGGGCCGTGATAGATACGCAGTATTTT.

V is TRBV29-1 and J is TRBJ2-1; the match to TRBD1 covers 10 bases. V shed 6 bases, J shed 5 bases, and the junction held 10 bases outside the gene matches. The CDR3 loop spans 15 amino acids. CDR1 and CDR2 (germline): SQVTM, ANQGSEA. For the CDR3, the DNA is TGCAGCGTGGCAACCGGGACAGGGGCGAACAATGAGCAGTTCTTC. Translating gives CSVATGTGANNEQFF.

This clonotype appeared many times. The V call is TRBV11-2, the J call TRBJ2-2; D unresolved. This CDR3 comprises 15 residues. Trimming removed 6 bases at V and 5 bases at J, with 16 bases between. Germline lookup yields CDR1 SGHAT and CDR2 FQNNGV. CDR3 coding DNA: TGTGCCAGCAGACGGGTGGCAGGTCGAACCGGGGAGCTGTTTTTT. This codes for CASRRVAGRTGELFF.

This clonotype came up many times. The V gene is TRBV5-1, the J gene TRBJ2-7; possible D gene TRBD2, 5 bases. Germline values: CDR1 SGHRS, CDR2 YFSETQ. The length of the CDR3 is 14 residues. V shed 4 bases and J shed 2 bases, with 13 bases lying between them. The DNA for the CDR3 is TGCGCCAGCAGCCCCTCAGCGGACCCCTACGAGCAGTACTTC. Amino acid sequence: CASSPSADPYEQYF.

V gene TRBV20-1 combines with J gene TRBJ2-4; 8 bases are a match to TRBD2. Germline V gene data show CDR1 as DFQATT and CDR2 as SNEGSKA (reference sequence). Trimming at V came to 1 base and at J to 8 bases, leaving 13 bases not matched to a gene. The CDR3 consists of 16 residues. This CDR3 reads CSARGMSGGEKYIQYF. Written as DNA, the CDR3 is TGCAGTGCTAGAGGAATGAGCGGGGGAGAAAAGTACATTCAGTACTTC.

This clonotype was recorded at least ten times. V usage is TRBV5-1 and J usage is TRBJ2-3, with a weak D call TRBD2 (7 bases). V was cut by 2 bases and J by 2 bases, with 12 bases left in between. This CDR3 is built from 15 residues. Germline lookup yields CDR1 SGHRS and CDR2 YFSETQ. The CDR3 DNA follows: TGCGCCAGCAGCTTTAGGGAGGGGGACACAGATACGCAGTATTTT. Translating it yields CASSFREGDTDTQYF.

Notes on this clonotype: A much larger clone lies one base from this, so it may be a read error. The chain recombines TRBV20-1 with TRBJ1-1, with 7 bases matching TRBD1. Looked up from germline, CDR1 is DFQATT and CDR2 is SNEGSKA (reference sequence). The CDR3 covers 12 residues. CDR3 DNA: TGCGGAGTACAGGGGCTAAACACTGAAGCTTTCTTT. This translates into CGVQGLNTEAFF.